Listed below are T cell receptor beta chains from one sample, sequenced in a study of cytomegalovirus exposure and HLA in healthy donors. Clones were read by immunoSEQ multiplex PCR, and TCRdb kept only the in-frame ones, dropping some. The table lists roughly 270,000 clones, around 89% of them singletons. Sequences were obtained from PBMCs. Source of these receptors: a woman younger than 35 in good health and CMV-seronegative. CDR3s include the opening cysteine and the closing phenylalanine or tryptophan. A D gene is named only where the DNA matches it firmly. Clone size appears in some rows only: once, few, many, or a class for an expanded clone.

abundance | j_gene | v_gene | d_gene | CDR3aa | CDR3nt
NA | TRBJ2-7 | TRBV6-4 | NA | CASSSGSRTKSYEQYF | TGTGCCAGCAGTTCCGGCAGCCGGACAAAATCCTACGAGCAGTACTTC
NA | TRBJ1-2 | TRBV4-1 | NA | CASSQESQSRGGYTF | TGCGCCAGCAGCCAAGAGAGTCAATCGCGGGGAGGCTACACCTTC
NA | TRBJ1-4 | TRBV19 | NA | CASSSGLENEKLFF | TGTGCCAGTAGTAGTGGCCTTGAAAATGAAAAACTGTTTTTT
NA | TRBJ1-2 | TRBV27 | NA | CASRGRQGNYGYTF | TGTGCCAGCAGGGGGCGACAAGGGAACTATGGCTACACCTTC
NA | TRBJ1-2 | TRBV4-1 | NA | CASSQHDMGGYTF | TGCGCCAGCAGCCAGCATGACATGGGTGGCTACACCTTC
once | TRBJ1-5 | TRBV27 | NA | CASSLGHPRNQPQHF | TGTGCCAGCAGCCTGGGACACCCCCGCAATCAGCCCCAGCATTTT
NA | TRBJ2-7 | TRBV18 | TRBD1 | CASSPVTGQGYEQYF | TGTGCCAGCTCACCGGTTACGGGACAGGGCTACGAGCAGTACTTC
NA | TRBJ1-1 | TRBV9 | NA | CASSVDEVIPEAFF | TGTGCCAGCAGCGTAGATGAGGTTATCCCTGAAGCTTTCTTT
NA | TRBJ2-7 | TRBV30 | NA | CAWSALPYEQYF | TGTGCCTGGAGTGCCCTTCCTTACGAGCAGTACTTC
NA | TRBJ2-7 | TRBV11-2 | NA | CASSLASSSYEQYF | TGTGCCAGCAGCCTAGCGAGTTCTTCCTACGAGCAGTACTTC
NA | TRBJ1-2 | TRBV30 | NA | CAWKGGNYGYTF | TGTGCCTGGAAGGGGGGGAACTATGGCTACACCTTC
NA | TRBJ1-1 | TRBV28 | TRBD1 | CASSPGQRLTEAFF | TGTGCCAGCAGCCCGGGACAGAGGCTTACTGAAGCTTTCTTT
once | TRBJ1-5 | TRBV30 | NA | CAWKPHGNQPQHF | TGTGCCTGGAAGCCTCACGGCAATCAGCCCCAGCATTTT
NA | TRBJ2-4 | TRBV2 | TRBD1 | CARGDRANIQYF | TGTGCCAGGGGGGACAGGGCGAACATTCAGTACTTC
NA | TRBJ2-1 | TRBV2 | NA | CASSGDTSLQLF | TGTGCCAGCAGTGGTGACACTAGTCTCCAGCTCTTC
NA | TRBJ2-7 | TRBV23-1 | NA | CASSHHPLGCEQYF | TGCGCCAGCAGTCATCATCCACTAGGGTGCGAGCAGTACTTC
NA | TRBJ1-2 | TRBV6-6 | TRBD1 | CASRLTPGGAGVYTF | TGTGCCAGCAGACTGACTCCAGGGGGCGCGGGGGTCTACACCTTC
NA | TRBJ2-2 | TRBV19 | TRBD2 | CASTRTSGTGELFF | TGTGCCAGTACCAGGACTAGCGGGACCGGGGAGCTGTTTTTT
NA | TRBJ2-5 | TRBV7-2 | TRBD2 | CASSFGLAGDLETQYF | TGTGCCAGCAGCTTCGGACTAGCGGGAGATCTGGAGACCCAGTACTTC
many | TRBJ1-2 | TRBV5-1 | TRBD1 | CASSSGTGKNYGYTF | TGCGCCAGCAGCAGCGGGACAGGGAAGAACTATGGCTACACCTTC
NA | TRBJ1-5 | TRBV7-8 | NA | CASSPGDQPQHF | TGTGCCAGCAGCCCAGGGGATCAGCCCCAGCATTTT
NA | TRBJ2-5 | TRBV6-5 | NA | CASSYSRASQETQYF | TGTGCCAGCAGTTACTCGCGGGCCAGCCAAGAGACCCAGTACTTC
NA | TRBJ1-1 | TRBV28 | NA | CATGEGRGDTEAFF | TGTGCCACAGGGGAGGGGCGAGGAGACACTGAAGCTTTCTTT
NA | TRBJ2-7 | TRBV7-6 | TRBD2 | CASSSGTSGGTYEQYF | TGTGCCAGCAGCTCCGGGACTAGCGGGGGTACCTACGAGCAGTACTTC
NA | TRBJ1-2 | TRBV6-8 | NA | CASSYSPERGYTF | TGTGCCAGCAGTTACTCCCCCGAGCGTGGCTACACCTTC
NA | TRBJ2-7 | TRBV6-5 | NA | CASSYFLSGNEQYF | TGTGCCAGCAGTTACTTCCTCTCAGGGAACGAGCAGTACTTC
NA | TRBJ2-5 | TRBV7-6 | NA | CASSQTTTGHETQYF | TGTGCCAGCAGCCAAACGACTACAGGGCACGAGACCCAGTACTTC
NA | TRBJ1-1 | TRBV2 | TRBD1 | CASSSHDRDTEAFF | TGTGCCAGCAGTTCACACGACAGGGACACTGAAGCTTTCTTT
NA | TRBJ1-1 | TRBV14 | NA | CASSQGEQGPVTEAFF | TGTGCCAGCAGCCAGGGTGAACAGGGTCCCGTCACTGAAGCTTTCTTT
NA | TRBJ2-7 | TRBV6-5 | TRBD1 | CASSPMTGWAYEQYF | TGTGCCAGCAGTCCTATGACAGGGTGGGCCTACGAGCAGTACTTC
NA | TRBJ2-7 | TRBV5-1 | NA | CASSWEWASYEQYF | TGCGCCAGCAGCTGGGAGTGGGCCTCCTACGAGCAGTACTTC
NA | TRBJ2-1 | TRBV4-3 | TRBD2 | CASSQRLVSSGRNEQFF | TGCGCCAGCAGCCAACGACTGGTGTCTAGCGGGAGGAATGAGCAGTTCTTC
NA | TRBJ2-2 | TRBV4-1 | NA | CASSQPGTYSNTGELFF | TGCGCCAGCAGCCAACCTGGTACCTATTCGAACACCGGGGAGCTGTTTTTT
once | TRBJ2-1 | TRBV6-4 | TRBD2 | CASSDSSGSYNEQFF | TGTGCCAGCAGTGACTCTAGCGGGAGCTACAATGAGCAGTTCTTC
NA | TRBJ2-7 | TRBV6-5 | TRBD1 | CASREDRGSYEQYF | TGTGCCAGCAGGGAAGACAGGGGCTCCTACGAGCAGTACTTC
NA | TRBJ1-5 | TRBV19 | TRBD1 | CASSIGDSHQPQHF | TGTGCCAGTAGTATCGGGGACAGCCATCAGCCCCAGCATTTT
NA | TRBJ2-7 | TRBV19 | TRBD1 | CASSIDGQEPPEQYF | TGTGCCAGTAGTATAGACGGACAGGAACCTCCGGAGCAGTACTTC
NA | TRBJ1-1 | TRBV6-5 | TRBD1 | CASSARQGVPTEAFF | TGTGCCAGCAGTGCCAGACAGGGTGTCCCCACTGAAGCTTTCTTT
NA | TRBJ2-1 | TRBV4-3 | TRBD2 | CASSLISGSSYNEQFF | TGCGCCAGCAGCCTGATTAGCGGGAGCTCCTACAATGAGCAGTTCTTC
few | TRBJ2-3 | TRBV11-2 | NA | CASSLPVISTDTQYF | TGTGCCAGCAGCTTACCGGTGATAAGCACAGATACGCAGTATTTT
NA | TRBJ1-5 | TRBV9 | TRBD1 | CASSVGTGGNQPQHF | TGTGCCAGCAGCGTCGGGACAGGGGGCAATCAGCCCCAGCATTTT
NA | TRBJ1-2 | TRBV14 | TRBD1 | CASSLLHMDRAYGYTF | TGTGCCAGCAGCCTCCTACATATGGACAGGGCCTATGGCTACACCTTC